These 8 T cell receptor beta chains were sequenced from one sample in a study of T cells in women clearing cervical HPV infection (dated by TCRdb to the late 2010s). The library was prepared using the immunoSEQ multiplex PCR assay. TCRdb took over this immuneACCESS table, retaining in-frame rearrangements with V and J assigned. Such tables are incomplete; in checked studies, under half of the missing clones stem from an unresolved V gene, and the remainder is unexplained. This sample's clone table shows 23,000 or so clones. More than 5% of the sample is held by the ten biggest clonotypes. Material: blood buffy coat. These receptors all come from a woman aged 18-69 years with a cervical HPV16 infection that either progressed to CIN3+ or cleared (not recorded which).

About this clone itself: The read stops 3 residues short of the end of the CDR3; the missing end is completed from the germline J gene. The V call is TRBV2, the J call TRBJ2-7, with D maybe TRBD2 (5 bases). Germline V gene sequence: CDR1 SNHLY, CDR2 FYNNEI. Trimming removed 8 bases from V and 2 bases from J, with 10 bases in between. The CDR3 loop spans 12 amino acids. CDR3 region: CASLGVTYEQYF. Partial CDR3 DNA: TGTGCCAGCCTCGGGGTTACCTACGAG.

Concerning this clone itself: Read data end 3 residues before the CDR3 end; the end is taken from the germline J gene. The chain is built from TRBV2 and TRBJ1-4; weak D call: TRBD1 (5 bases). The CDR3 loop spans 15 amino acids. With 5 bases removed from V and 0 bases from J, the gap between germline ends came to 10 bases. In germline, CDR1 is SNHLY, CDR2 FYNNEI. The CDR3 protein is CASSTGHATNEKLFF. The DNA read from the CDR3 is TGTGCCAGCAGTACCGGACACGCAACTAATGAAAAA. The whole variable domain, remainder taken from reference TRBV2 and TRBJ1-4, is EPEVTQTPSHQVTQMGQEVILRCVPISNHLYFYWYRQILGQKVEFLVSFYNNEISEKSEIFDDQFSVERPDGSNFTLKIRSTKLEDSAMYFCASSTGHATNEKLFFGSGTQLSVL.

Partial CDR3 DNA: TGTGCCAGCAGCATTTGGACAGGGGGCGGCGAG. Protein sequence: CASSIWTGGGE. The whole CDR3 is CASSIWTGGGEQYF. The chain recombines TRBV7-8 with TRBJ2-7; TRBD1 matches 11 bases. Read coverage stops 3 residues before the CDR3 terminus; the germline J gene supplies the remainder. The CDR3 spans 14 residues. Per the germline V gene, CDR1 is SGHVS and CDR2 is FQNEAQ. V lost 5 bases to trimming and J lost 6 bases; unmatched junction nucleotides: 6.

CDR3 protein: CAISGLGRQSSYNEQFF. The CDR3 DNA, read in part, is TGTGCCATCAGTGGTCTGGGGCGGCAGAGCTCCTACAATGAG. The chain employs TRBV10-3 and TRBJ2-1; D is possibly TRBD1 (5 bases). The CDR3 extends 3 residues past the end of the read, so its final part is completed from the germline J gene. Germline lookup yields CDR1 ENHRY and CDR2 SYGVKD. V dropped 4 bases and J dropped 0 bases, with 16 bases sitting between them. This CDR3 is built from 17 residues.

About this clone: From the germline J gene comes the end of the CDR3, since the read stops 3 residues before it. The V and J genes are TRBV28 and TRBJ1-4; 9 bases line up with TRBD1. The length of the CDR3 is 16 residues. V trimming: 2 bases; J trimming: 8 bases; junction bases outside the gene matches: 9. Germline lookup yields CDR1 MDHEN and CDR2 SYDVKM. CDR3 DNA, as far as it was read: TGTGCCAGCAGTTTAGGAGGTGGGGACAGGGACGAAAAA. Its translation is CASSLGGGDRDEK. The whole CDR3 protein is CASSLGGGDRDEKLFF.

As concerns this clone: The CDR3 is cut off 3 residues early in the read; its end comes from the germline J gene. The chain recombines TRBV7-9 with TRBJ1-1; 7 bases align to TRBD1. Trimming took 5 bases from V and 3 from J; bases not matched to a gene: 9. Per germline, CDR1 SEHNR and CDR2 FQNEAQ (reference sequence). The length of the CDR3 is 15 residues. The CDR3 region is CASSKTLDRDTEAFF. The CDR3 bases that were read are TGTGCCAGCAGCAAAACCCTAGACAGGGACACTGAA.

With regard to this clone: Read coverage stops 3 residues before the CDR3 terminus; the germline J gene supplies the remainder. This chain uses TRBV20-1 with TRBJ2-3, with 11 bases identical to TRBD2. This CDR3 has 17 residues. J gave up 2 bases and V 6 bases, and 13 bases lay outside the gene matches. Germline CDR1 is DFQATT and CDR2 is SNEGSKA (reference sequence). The CDR3 sequence: CSAPRASGRWFTDTQYF. The covered CDR3 bases are TGCAGTGCCCCCCGGGCTAGCGGGAGGTGGTTCACAGATACG.

About this clone itself: The sequence runs out 3 residues before the end of the CDR3; the remainder is reconstructed from the germline J gene. The V call is TRBV10-3, the J call TRBJ2-2; D is ambiguous. This CDR3 contains 14 residues. Germline loops: CDR1 ENHRY, CDR2 SYGVKD. The ends were cut back, 3 bases at V and 4 bases at J, with 9 bases in the middle. The CDR3 DNA, read in part, is TGTGCCATCAGTGACCGCGGAGTCACCGGGGAG. This gives the protein CAISDRGVTGE. The CDR3 in its entirety is CAISDRGVTGELFF.